Presented here are 22 T cell receptor beta chains from one specimen sequenced in a study of T-cell memory formation after mild COVID-19. TCRdb called the 5' RACE reads again in MiXCR, with one record for every CDR3 protein. The sample has about 240,000 distinct CDR3 sequences, 8% to 10% seen once. Sequences were obtained from PBMCs or a T cell subset sorted from them (not recorded which). These receptors all come from a man aged 18 to 35 who had mild COVID-19 (a few samples of this study predate the infection). Cell type and time point are not known.

J is TRBJ2-7 and V is TRBV4-1; D tentatively reads TRBD1 or TRBD2 (5 bases each). Trimming took off 3 bases at V and 0 bases at J, with 12 bases between the two ends. Germline-derived CDR1 and CDR2 are MGHRA and YSYEKL. This CDR3 is built from 15 residues. The CDR3 here is CASSQNSGTSYEQYF. Written as DNA, the CDR3 is TGCGCCAGCAGCCAGAACTCCGGGACCTCCTACGAGCAGTACTTC.

This clonotype has just a few counts. The chain joins TRBV15 to TRBJ1-6; a possible D gene is TRBD1 (5 bases). Germline assignment: CDR1 LNHNV and CDR2 YYDKDF (reference sequence). The CDR3 covers 15 residues. The V gene lost 3 bases and the J gene lost 10 bases, with 16 bases spanning the gap. Written as DNA, the CDR3 is TGTGCCACCAGCAGCCGTGGTGTTAGGGGATCACCCCTCCACTTT. Translating it yields CATSSRGVRGSPLHF. Full variable domain (rest looked up from reference TRBV15 and TRBJ1-6): DAMVIQNPRYQVTQFGKPVTLSCSQTLNHNVMYWYQQKSSQAPKLLFHYYDKDFNNEADTPDNFQSRRPNTSFCFLDIRSPGLGDTAMYLCATSSRGVRGSPLHFGNGTRLTVT.

This clonotype was detected a few times. The chain carries TRBV4-3 and TRBJ2-2; TRBD1 matches 7 bases. V lost 4 bases and J lost 2; bases outside the gene matches: 10. Germline-derived CDR1 and CDR2 are LGHNA and YSLEER. The CDR3 sequence is 17 residues long. The CDR3 region is CASSLNPGTVNTGELFF. CDR3 sequence (DNA): TGCGCCAGCAGCCTCAACCCCGGGACAGTAAACACCGGGGAGCTGTTTTTT.

This clonotype has just a few counts. CDR3 DNA: TGTGCCAGCAGCTTAGGGTTCGCCGGGGAGCTGTTTTTT. It translates to CASSLGFAGELFF. The V and J genes are TRBV7-3 and TRBJ2-2; D is unresolved. CDR1 and CDR2 from the germline V gene are SGHTA and FQGTGA. This CDR3 region has 13 residues. V was pared by 2 bases and J by 6 bases, with 7 bases between.

The table lists this clonotype with a few counts. A single base separates this from a much larger clone, so it may be a read error. The CDR3 sequence is CASSPPGDLFF. CDR3 coding DNA: TGTGCCAGCAGCCCTCCCGGGGACCTGTTTTTT. The rearrangement uses TRBV11-2 and TRBJ2-2; D tentatively fits TRBD1 or TRBD2 (5 bases each). The CDR3 length is 11 residues. Germline CDR1 SGHAT, CDR2 FQNNGV.

In its sample, this clonotype was seen a few times. The chain uses TRBV7-9 and TRBJ1-6; D not resolved. This CDR3 comprises 14 residues. CDR1 and CDR2 (germline): SEHNR, FQNEAQ (reference sequence). Trimming shortened V by 5 bases and J by 14 bases, and 19 bases separated the two germline ends. The chain's CDR3 is CASSQSPSRAALHF. CDR3 sequence (DNA): TGTGCCAGCAGCCAGTCTCCTAGTCGGGCGGCCCTCCACTTT.

The rearrangement joins TRBV7-9 to TRBJ2-7, with TRBD1 identical over 7 bases. J gave up 5 bases and V 1 base, and 8 bases lay outside the gene matches. The CDR3 covers 15 residues. Germline values: CDR1 SEHNR, CDR2 FQNEAQ (reference sequence). CDR3 bases: TGTGCCAGCAGCTTAGAGAGACAGGGTGATAACGAGCAGTACGTC. It translates to CASSLERQGDNEQYV.

There are a few counts of this clonotype. The V call is TRBV5-1, the J call TRBJ2-5, with 9 bases matching TRBD1. CDR1 and CDR2 from the germline V gene are SGHRS and YFSETQ. J was trimmed by 5 bases and V by 5 bases; bases with no gene match: 19. CDR3 size: 18 residues. CDR3 sequence (DNA): TGCGCCAGCAGTTTGTTAGGACAGGGGACATTGGGAGTGGAGACCCAGTACTTC. Protein: CASSLLGQGTLGVETQYF.

This clonotype has just a few counts. The chain carries TRBV5-1 and TRBJ1-1; D not certain. The germline V and J ends were trimmed by 2 bases and 0 bases, with 8 bases remaining between them. The CDR3 runs 14 residues. The germline V gene encodes CDR1 SGHRS and CDR2 YFSETQ. The CDR3 DNA follows: TGCGCCAGCAGCTTTGGTCCCATGAACACTGAAGCTTTCTTT. Translation gives CASSFGPMNTEAFF.

The chain combines TRBV29-1 with TRBJ2-3; D might be TRBD1 (5 bases). The CDR3 runs 15 residues. The germline gives CDR1 SQVTM, CDR2 ANQGSEA. The V end lost 2 bases, the J end lost 0 bases, and 12 bases lay between the germline ends. The CDR3 protein is CSVESFRVSTDTQYF. DNA of the CDR3: TGCAGCGTTGAATCTTTCAGGGTTAGCACAGATACGCAGTATTTT.

As regards this clonotype: An end of the junction does not agree with germline; a read error may underlie this. V is TRBV4-1 and J is TRBJ2-2; 8 nucleotides line up with TRBD2. Germline assignment: CDR1 MGHRA and CDR2 YSYEKL. This CDR3 has 16 amino acids. CDR3 sequence: CASYDIGGGSTGELYF. CDR3 coding DNA: TGCGCCAGCTATGACATTGGCGGGGGGTCCACCGGGGAGCTGTATTTT.

This clonotype was seen more than once but under ten times. This chain joins TRBV7-2 and TRBJ2-6; 8 bases agree with TRBD1. Germline CDR1 and CDR2: SGHTA and FQGNSA. CDR3 length: 17 amino acids. The V and J ends lost 6 bases and 0 bases, in that order; junction bases with no gene match: 7. This chain's CDR3 is CASRSRGRISGANVLTF. CDR3 sequence (DNA): TGTGCCAGCAGAAGCAGGGGGCGGATCTCTGGGGCCAACGTCCTGACTTTC. The whole variable domain, filled in from reference TRBV7-2 and TRBJ2-6, reads GAGVSQSPSNKVTEKGKDVELRCDPISGHTALYWYRQSLGQGLEFLIYFQGNSAPDKSGLPSDRFSAERTGGSVSTLTIQRTQQEDSAVYLCASRSRGRISGANVLTFGAGSRLTVL.

The chain carries TRBV7-9 and TRBJ1-2; 8 bases fit TRBD1. V shed 4 bases and J 4 bases; nucleotides not matched to a gene: 8. The CDR3 spans 15 residues. CDR1 is SEHNR and CDR2 is FQNEAQ in the germline V gene (reference sequence). The CDR3 region is CASSSPQGAIYGYTF. CDR3 in DNA: TGTGCCAGCAGCTCACCCCAGGGGGCCATCTATGGCTACACCTTC.

The rearrangement joins TRBV11-2 to TRBJ2-5, with a weak D call TRBD1 (5 bases). The CDR3 is 12 residues long. Germline V gene data show CDR1 as SGHAT and CDR2 as FQNNGV. With 5 bases removed from V and 7 bases from J, the gap between germline ends came to 11 bases. The CDR3 DNA follows: TGTGCCAGCAGCGACAGCCTGGGGACCCAGTACTTC. The encoded protein is CASSDSLGTQYF. Looking up the rest from reference TRBV11-2 and TRBJ2-5 gives the full variable domain: EAGVAQSPRYKIIEKRQSVAFWCNPISGHATLYWYQQILGQGPKLLIQFQNNGVVDDSQLPKDRFSAERLKGVDSTLKIQPAKLEDSAVYLCASSDSLGTQYFGPGTRLLVL.

The V call is TRBV6-5, the J call TRBJ2-3; D is perhaps TRBD2 (5 bases). The CDR3 covers 15 residues. V was trimmed by 6 bases and J by 4 bases, leaving 17 bases between them. In germline, CDR1 is MNHEY, CDR2 SVGAGI. The CDR3 DNA sequence: TGTGCCAGCAGCCGGGTGGGCCGGGGAGCAGATACGCAGTATTTT. It codes for CASSRVGRGADTQYF.

This clonotype was found a few times. This chain connects TRBV6-5 to TRBJ2-5, with D tentatively TRBD1 (6 bases). Trimming took 6 bases from V and 5 from J, leaving 19 bases between them. CDR1 MNHEY and CDR2 SVGAGI come from the germline V gene. There are 15 residues in the CDR3. The CDR3 loop is CASSSSQGRGETQYF. DNA of the CDR3: TGTGCCAGCAGCTCATCCCAGGGGAGAGGGGAGACCCAGTACTTC.

This chain uses TRBV7-9 with TRBJ2-5; no clear D. The CDR3 has 13 residues. The germline V gene encodes CDR1 SEHNR and CDR2 FQNEAQ (reference sequence). V dropped 6 bases and J dropped 0 bases, with 8 bases sitting between them. CDR3 nucleotide sequence: TGTGCCAGCAGGGCCCGGAACCAAGAGACCCAGTACTTC. This encodes CASRARNQETQYF.

This clonotype occurred a few times. The chain carries TRBV10-3 and TRBJ2-2; 9 bases match TRBD1. CDR3 size: 15 residues. Germline CDR1 is ENHRY and CDR2 is SYGVKD. The ends lost 6 bases at V and 1 base at J; junction bases unmatched: 3. CDR3 loop: CAIRTGGRNTGELFF. For the CDR3, the DNA is TGTGCCATCAGGACAGGGGGACGGAACACCGGGGAGCTGTTTTTT.

The chain links TRBV5-1 to TRBJ2-1, with 8 bases lining up with TRBD2. The CDR3 covers 17 residues. V gave up 4 bases and J gave up 3 bases; unmatched junction bases: 12. Germline values: CDR1 SGHRS, CDR2 YFSETQ. CDR3 nucleotides: TGCGCCAGCAGCGGACTGCCGGCGGGGGGAGGCTACAATGAGCAGTTCTTC. The encoded protein is CASSGLPAGGGYNEQFF.

The V and J genes are TRBV5-1 and TRBJ1-4, with 9 nucleotides matching TRBD1. The V gene end was trimmed by 4 bases and the J gene end by 5 bases; junction bases not matched to a gene: 9. Germline CDR1 reads SGHRS; CDR2 reads YFSETQ. The CDR3 contains 16 residues. The CDR3 region has the DNA TGCGCCAGCAGCCCGAGGACAGGGGTGGGAAATGAAAAACTGTTTTTT. Amino acid sequence: CASSPRTGVGNEKLFF.

This chain joins TRBV2 and TRBJ2-7, with D perhaps TRBD2 (6 bases). V was trimmed by 7 bases and J by 4 bases, leaving 17 bases between them. The CDR3 length is 14 residues. In germline, CDR1 is SNHLY, CDR2 FYNNEI. The chain's CDR3 is CASIQGTGDYEQYV. The CDR3 nucleotides read TGTGCCAGCATTCAAGGGACTGGGGATTACGAGCAGTACGTC.

This clonotype has a handful of counts. The rearrangement links TRBV10-3 to TRBJ2-3, with D unresolved. Germline V gene sequence: CDR1 ENHRY, CDR2 SYGVKD. Trimming cost V 10 bases and J 2 bases, with 16 bases left between them. The CDR3 has 14 amino acids. CDR3 loop: CATSVAAPTDTQYF. The CDR3, as DNA: TGTGCCACATCAGTGGCAGCCCCCACAGATACGCAGTATTTT.